The 21 T cell receptor beta chains below all came from one sample that was sequenced in a study of PD-1 blockade in classical Hodgkin lymphoma. All trial patients relapsed after autologous stem cell transplantation. This table comes from immunoSEQ multiplex PCR, and its TCRdb copy is limited to in-frame clones, with some not included. The sample yields fewer than 6,500 clones, about 80% seen once. The sequencing here drew on peripheral blood mononuclear cells (PBMCs), taken at baseline. Source of these receptors: a human donor with classical Hodgkin lymphoma.

V gene TRBV28 combines with J gene TRBJ1-1, with a weak D call TRBD1 (6 bases). Trimming cost V 5 bases and J 0 bases, with 10 bases left between them. Looked up from germline, CDR1 is MDHEN and CDR2 is SYDVKM. The CDR3 runs 14 residues. The CDR3 nucleotides are TGTGCCAGCAGTAACAGGGCACTGAACACTGAAGCTTTCTTT. Translation gives CASSNRALNTEAFF.

This clone was seen a handful of times. The rearrangement uses TRBV6-5 and TRBJ1-2; no reliable D call. CDR3 length: 14 amino acids. V was cut by 2 bases and J by 4 bases, with 11 bases left in between. Germline V gives CDR1 MNHEY, CDR2 SVGAGI. CDR3 protein: CASSYRAGLYGYTF. The DNA of the CDR3 is TGTGCCAGCAGTTACAGGGCAGGCCTCTATGGCTACACCTTC.

The rearrangement uses TRBV10-3 and TRBJ2-5, with a possible D match to TRBD1 (5 bases). Germline CDR1 is ENHRY and CDR2 is SYGVKD. The CDR3 is 13 residues long. The V and J ends lost 3 bases and 4 bases respectively, with 9 bases between them. In nucleotides, the CDR3 is TGTGCCATCAGTGACAGAAGGGGAGAGACCCAGTACTTC. This translates into CAISDRRGETQYF.

The genes are TRBV28 and TRBJ1-1; 8 positions match TRBD1. The germline V gene has CDR1 MDHEN and CDR2 SYDVKM. V shed 5 bases and J 11 bases; nucleotides not matched to a gene: 10. The CDR3 runs 13 residues. In DNA form, the CDR3 reads TGTGCCAGCAGTCAACGACAGGGGAGGGGTGCTTTCTTT. It encodes CASSQRQGRGAFF. Filled out from reference TRBV28 and TRBJ1-1, the complete variable domain reads DVKVTQSSRYLVKRTGEKVFLECVQDMDHENMFWYRQDPGLGLRLIYFSYDVKMKEKGDIPEGYSVSREKKERFSLILESASTNQTSMYLCASSQRQGRGAFFGQGTRLTVV.

V usage is TRBV6-4 and J usage is TRBJ2-3, with 10 nucleotides matching TRBD2. V lost 2 bases, J lost 4 bases, and 6 bases stayed unmatched. The CDR3 loop spans 16 amino acids. The germline gives CDR1 MRHNA, CDR2 SNTAGT. CDR3 in amino acids: CASSDGLAGAPDTQYF. CDR3 DNA sequence: TGTGCCAGCAGTGACGGTCTAGCGGGAGCACCAGATACGCAGTATTTT.

The gene calls are TRBV29-1 and TRBJ2-3, with 7 bases lining up with TRBD2. This CDR3 contains 14 residues. The junction had 4 bases not matched to a gene; V was cut back by 3 bases and J by 1 base. CDR1 is SQVTM and CDR2 is ANQGSEA in the germline V gene. The CDR3 loop is CSVDSSGGTDTQYF. As DNA, the CDR3 is TGCAGCGTTGATTCCAGCGGGGGCACAGATACGCAGTATTTT.

The gene calls are TRBV28 and TRBJ1-6, with D maybe TRBD1 (6 bases). Trimming left V 10 bases short and J 7 bases short, with 17 bases between. Germline V CDR1 and CDR2: MDHEN, SYDVKM. The length of the CDR3 is 14 residues. This CDR3 is CATTTWTVNSPLHF. The CDR3 nucleotides are TGTGCCACCACAACATGGACAGTAAATTCACCCCTCCACTTT.

The V gene is TRBV7-9, the J gene TRBJ2-5; no reliable D call. V was clipped by 1 base and J by 2 bases, with 8 bases between them. Germline values: CDR1 SEHNR, CDR2 FQNEAQ (reference sequence). The CDR3 has 14 residues. Here the CDR3 DNA reads TGTGCCAGCAGCTTAGTTGGTCAGCAAGAGACCCAGTACTTC. Translating gives CASSLVGQQETQYF.

The chain's CDR3 is CAISSATEGQGHEQYF. CDR3 sequence (DNA): TGTGCCATCAGTAGCGCAACTGAAGGACAGGGCCACGAGCAGTACTTC. The V gene is TRBV10-3, the J gene TRBJ2-7; TRBD1 aligns across 8 bases. Germline V gene lookup returns CDR1 ENHRY and CDR2 SYGVKD. This CDR3 spans 16 amino acids. V lost 5 bases, J lost 5 bases, and 14 bases stayed unmatched.

The J gene is TRBJ2-3, the V gene TRBV7-9, with D maybe TRBD2 (6 bases). Trimming took 1 base from V and 2 from J, leaving 10 bases between them. This CDR3 comprises 15 residues. From germline, CDR1 is SEHNR and CDR2 FQNEAQ (reference sequence). In nucleotides, the CDR3 is TGTGCCAGCAGCTTAGGGGCGGGGACCACAGATACGCAGTATTTT. Translated: CASSLGAGTTDTQYF.

V usage is TRBV5-6 and J usage is TRBJ2-7; TRBD1 matches 10 bases. V shed 4 bases and J 4 bases; nucleotides not matched to a gene: 8. Germline CDR1 reads SGHDT; CDR2 reads YYEEEE. This CDR3 region has 15 residues. CDR3 loop: CASSRQGALMYEQYF. The CDR3 coding sequence is TGTGCCAGCAGCCGACAGGGGGCGTTAATGTACGAGCAGTACTTC.

The rearrangement links TRBV7-3 to TRBJ2-7; D could derive from TRBD1 or TRBD2 (5 bases each). CDR1 is SGHTA and CDR2 is FQGTGA in the germline V gene. The CDR3 runs to 14 residues. With 6 bases removed from V and 2 bases from J, the gap between germline ends came to 14 bases. CDR3 DNA sequence: TGTGCCAGCAGATCAGGGACGGCCACCTACGAGCAGTACTTC. It encodes CASRSGTATYEQYF.

The genes are TRBV2 and TRBJ1-5; maybe TRBD1 (6 bases). Per germline, CDR1 SNHLY and CDR2 FYNNEI. Between the trimmed V and J ends, which lost 7 bases and 2 bases, there was a span of 15 bases. The CDR3 totals 15 residues. CDR3 residues: CASKSGDNGNQPQHF. CDR3 sequence (DNA): TGTGCCAGCAAGTCAGGGGACAACGGCAATCAGCCCCAGCATTTT.

The chain combines TRBV19 with TRBJ2-2, with D possibly TRBD2 on 5 matching bases. V was shortened by 7 bases and J by 0 bases, with 15 bases between the two germline ends. Germline-derived CDR1 and CDR2 are LNHDA and SQIVND (reference sequence). The CDR3 sequence is 16 residues long. The CDR3 loop reads CASIKSFGANTGELFF. CDR3 nucleotide sequence: TGTGCCAGTATAAAAAGCTTCGGGGCGAACACCGGGGAGCTGTTTTTT.

V and J are TRBV5-5 and TRBJ1-2; D unresolved. This CDR3 has 11 residues. The germline V and J ends were trimmed by 2 bases and 3 bases, with 2 bases remaining between them. CDR1 and CDR2 (germline): SGHKS, YYEKEE (reference sequence). CDR3 coding DNA: TGTGCCAGCAGCTTAGACTATGGCTACACCTTC. Encoded protein: CASSLDYGYTF. The full variable domain, in which reference TRBV5-5 and TRBJ1-2 provide the parts outside the CDR3, is DAGVTQSPTHLIKTRGQQVTLRCSPISGHKSVSWYQQVLGQGPQFIFQYYEKEERGRGNFPDRFSARQFPNYSSELNVNALLLGDSALYLCASSLDYGYTFGSGTRLTVV.

The chain employs TRBV28 and TRBJ1-4; unclear D gene. The CDR3 spans 11 residues. Germline-derived CDR1 and CDR2 are MDHEN and SYDVKM. Trimming left V 3 bases short and J 8 bases short, with 4 bases between. CDR3 loop: CASSFREKLFF. The CDR3 DNA follows: TGTGCCAGCAGTTTCCGGGAAAAACTGTTTTTT.

The rearrangement links TRBV18 to TRBJ1-2, with 7 positions matching TRBD1. V trimming: 5 bases; J trimming: 8 bases; junction bases outside the gene matches: 8. The CDR3 spans 13 residues. The V gene's germline CDR1 is KGHSH and CDR2 LQKENI. This chain's CDR3 is CASSTQGTEGYTF. CDR3 nucleotide sequence: TGTGCCAGCTCAACACAGGGGACGGAAGGCTACACCTTC.

V is TRBV15 and J is TRBJ2-2; 7 nucleotides line up with TRBD1. The CDR3 length is 17 residues. Per the germline V gene, CDR1 is LNHNV and CDR2 is YYDKDF (reference sequence). Losses at the gene ends were 4 bases for V and 0 bases for J; bases not matched to a gene: 8. CDR3 amino acids: CATSNEGQLPNTGELFF. CDR3 nucleotide sequence: TGTGCCACCAGCAACGAGGGACAGCTACCGAACACCGGGGAGCTGTTTTTT. Full variable domain (remainder filled in from reference TRBV15 and TRBJ2-2): DAMVIQNPRYQVTQFGKPVTLSCSQTLNHNVMYWYQQKSSQAPKLLFHYYDKDFNNEADTPDNFQSRRPNTSFCFLDIRSPGLGDTAMYLCATSNEGQLPNTGELFFGEGSRLTVL.

This clone was recorded a few times. J is TRBJ2-7 and V is TRBV27; D may be TRBD2 (6 bases). The germline CDR1 and CDR2 sequences are MNHEY and SMNVEV (reference sequence). This CDR3 comprises 14 residues. The germline V and J ends were trimmed by 1 base and 5 bases, with 12 bases remaining between them. The CDR3: CASSLFGSGHEQYF. In DNA, the CDR3 is TGTGCCAGCAGTTTATTCGGGAGTGGTCACGAGCAGTACTTC.

DNA of the CDR3: TGTGCCTGGAAAGTTCAGATGAACACTGAAGCTTTCTTT. Translation: CAWKVQMNTEAFF. The genes are TRBV30 and TRBJ1-1; D is unclear. The CDR3 spans 13 residues. The germline gives CDR1 GTSNPN, CDR2 SVGIG (reference sequence). The V end was cut by 4 bases, the J end by 0 bases, with 9 bases between.

V and J are TRBV13 and TRBJ2-2, with D unresolved. The CDR3 extends over 13 amino acids. Trimming removed 3 bases from V and 2 bases from J, with 4 bases in between. Germline-derived CDR1 and CDR2 are PRHDT and FYEKMQ (reference sequence). The CDR3 nucleotides are TGTGCCAGCAGCTTTTCTAACACCGGGGAGCTGTTTTTT. It translates to CASSFSNTGELFF.